This T cell receptor (beta chain) was sequenced for a study of T cell responses to AZD1222 COVID-19 vaccine. Notes on the study in general: Breadth and depth of Spike-specific TCRs rose after two AZD1222 doses. Repertoires were obtained only post-peak T cell response.

Looked up from germline, CDR1 is SGHDT and CDR2 is YYEEEE. This CDR3 is built from 14 residues. V dropped 2 bases and J dropped 1 base, with 8 bases sitting between them. Both about-4-week and about-12-week second-dose recipients were combined. Details on this clone: As yet, its antigen is unknown.

The protocol was immunoSEQ multiplex PCR, while the TCRdb copy is restricted to in-frame clones and leaves out a portion. This table holds 85,000 to 90,000 clones, approximately 89% found once. The TCR was taken from an adult who received the AZD1222 COVID-19 vaccine. The sequenced sample was peripheral blood, obtained 28 days after the second AZD1222 dose. The chain carries TRBV5-6 and TRBJ2-3, with D possibly called TRBD1 or TRBD2 (6 bases each). CDR3 protein: CASSFRGGTDTQYF. In nucleotides, the CDR3 is TGTGCCAGCAGCTTTAGGGGGGGCACAGATACGCAGTATTTT. The full variable domain, completed using reference TRBV5-6 and TRBJ2-3, is DAGVTQSPTHLIKTRGQQVTLRCSPKSGHDTVSWYQQALGQGPQFIFQYYEEEERQRGNFPDRFSGHQFPNYSSELNVNALLLGDSALYLCASSFRGGTDTQYFGPGTRLTVL.